This T cell receptor (beta chain) was sequenced in a study of blood T cell repertoires in COVID-19. The overall study: From the United States, Italy and Spain came samples of acute and convalescent COVID-19. PBMCs, B-cell-depleted T cells, or T cells were the source of the cDNA or gDNA that made up the material.

In the study's own analysis: Amplification with reference gene primers provided the estimates of nucleated cell counts. Repertoires were generated with immunoSEQ multiplex PCR, while TCRdb's copy carries only in-frame clones and drops some. V, J and clone size reflect that table, while D and trimming were determined from the DNA. Of about 100,000 clones in the sample, 85% to 90% are singletons; the top ten hold 5%. V dropped 5 bases and J dropped 2; count of bases not matched to a gene: 5. The germline V gene has CDR1 SGHRS and CDR2 YFSETQ. This CDR3 has 15 amino acids. This clone was picked up one time.

The chain couples TRBV5-1 to TRBJ2-3, with TRBD2 matching over 10 bases. The origin of this receptor is a human donor in a cohort sampled during active COVID-19. The source material was peripheral blood. The CDR3 nucleotides read TGCGCCAGCAGAGTGACTAGCGGGCTCACAGATACGCAGTATTTT. The encoded protein is CASRVTSGLTDTQYF.